This T cell receptor (beta chain) is from a study of blood T cell repertoires in COVID-19. Study information: T cells, B-cell-depleted T cells, or PBMCs provided the cDNA or gDNA that served as material.

How the authors handled the data: Amplifying reference gene primers gave estimates of nucleated cell counts. TCRdb's copy holds only in-frame clones and misses some; the assay was immunoSEQ multiplex PCR. V, J and clone size were drawn from that table, and D and trimming were deduced from the DNA. The data show 400,000 to 550,000 clones, with 70% to 90% seen just once and roughly 1.9% held by the top ten. The CDR3 consists of 14 residues. Trimming at V came to 4 bases and at J to 4 bases, leaving 6 bases not matched to a gene. Germline loops: CDR1 GTSNPN, CDR2 SVGIG (reference sequence). This clone appeared once.

This TCR was sampled from a woman aged 18-30 years with acute COVID-19. V and J are TRBV30 and TRBJ2-7; TRBD1 aligns across 11 bases. Material: PBMCs or T cells enriched from blood (not recorded which). The CDR3 DNA is TGTGCCTGGATTTTAGGACAGGGGGCTTACGAGCAGTACTTC. Its protein product is CAWILGQGAYEQYF.